Shown below are 7 T cell receptor beta chains from a single sample sequenced in a study of cytomegalovirus exposure and HLA in healthy donors. This PCR relied on a set of 60 Vbeta primers and 13 Jbeta primers. Clones were read by immunoSEQ multiplex PCR, and TCRdb kept only the in-frame ones, dropping some. Among approximately 150,000 clones listed, around four fifths were seen once. The sample taken for sequencing was PBMCs. These receptors originate from a man younger than 35 in good health and CMV-seropositive.

The CDR3 DNA is TGTGCCAGCAACCACCCCGGGCTCCCGGACTTTGGTGAGCAGTTCTTC. Amino acid sequence: CASNHPGLPDFGEQFF. The V call is TRBV7-9, the J call TRBJ2-1; tentatively, D is TRBD2 (5 bases). V dropped 7 bases and J dropped 9 bases, with 25 bases sitting between them. This CDR3 comprises 16 residues. In germline, CDR1 is SEHNR, CDR2 FQNEAQ (reference sequence).

The chain carries TRBV6-1 and TRBJ2-7; a weak D match, TRBD1 (6 bases). The germline V gene encodes CDR1 MNHNS and CDR2 SASEGT. Trimming shortened V by 8 bases and J by 3 bases, and 17 bases separated the two germline ends. CDR3 length: 14 amino acids. The CDR3 DNA follows: TGTGCCAGCGGTTCGGGACACCAAGTCTACGAGCAGTACTTC. Amino acid sequence: CASGSGHQVYEQYF.

Written as DNA, the CDR3 is TGTGCCAGCAGCTTTCCTCAATTGAGCGGGGCCTACGAGCAGTACTTC. Its translation is CASSFPQLSGAYEQYF. The rearrangement links TRBV7-2 to TRBJ2-7; 7 nucleotides match TRBD2. This CDR3 has 16 amino acids. Per germline, CDR1 SGHTA and CDR2 FQGNSA. Unmatched junction bases numbered 10, after V lost 3 bases and J lost 2 bases.

V and J are TRBV6-5 and TRBJ1-1; D is undetermined. Germline V CDR1 and CDR2: MNHEY, SVGAGI. V lost 3 bases and J lost 7, with 9 bases in between. The CDR3 contains 12 residues. CDR3 sequence: CASSYGHNEAFF. The DNA for the CDR3 is TGTGCCAGCAGTTATGGGCACAATGAAGCTTTCTTT.

This chain joins TRBV10-3 and TRBJ2-6; 9 nucleotides match TRBD2. The CDR3 has 16 residues. After removal of 2 bases from V and 2 bases from J, the junction contained 1 base not matched to a gene. Germline lookup yields CDR1 ENHRY and CDR2 SYGVKD. CDR3 bases: TGTGCCATCAGTGAGGCGGGGGGGCCTGGGGCCAACGTCCTGACTTTC. Amino acids: CAISEAGGPGANVLTF.

The chain couples TRBV15 to TRBJ2-5; weak D call: TRBD1 (6 bases). The length of the CDR3 is 13 residues. Per the germline V gene, CDR1 is LNHNV and CDR2 is YYDKDF (reference sequence). Trimming pared 8 bases from V and 4 bases from J, leaving 14 bases between. CDR3 sequence reads: CATQQGSGETQYF. CDR3 DNA: TGTGCCACCCAACAGGGATCTGGAGAGACCCAGTACTTC.

The genes are TRBV10-1 and TRBJ2-7; D possibly corresponds to TRBD1 (5 bases). This CDR3 region has 16 residues. CDR1 is WNHNN, CDR2 SYGVQD, per germline (reference sequence). Trimming took 4 bases from V and 2 from J, leaving 18 bases between them. CDR3 region: CASSGQNDFGPYEQYF. The DNA for the CDR3 is TGCGCCAGCAGTGGACAGAACGACTTCGGGCCCTACGAGCAGTACTTC.